The 20 T cell receptor beta chains below come from one sample, sequenced in a study of CD8 T cells in ankylosing spondylitis. Notes on the study in general: There was a TCR beta motif, made of roughly eight highly homologous variants, that appeared characteristic of ankylosing spondylitis blood.

These receptors' targets are unknown. TCRdb processed the 5' RACE reads anew with MiXCR; each CDR3 protein has one entry. The sample records 670,000 or so distinct CDR3 sequences, around 20% being singletons. Sequenced material: blood, either unsorted or a sorted T cell fraction (not recorded which). The receptor set was obtained from a male donor with ankylosing spondylitis.

This clonotype was seen once. The rearrangement uses TRBV7-8 and TRBJ1-2; 7 bases are a match to TRBD1. The CDR3 consists of 16 residues. J lost 3 bases, V lost 1 base, and 8 bases had no gene match. The germline V gene encodes CDR1 SGHVS and CDR2 FQNEAQ. The CDR3 protein is CASSLETGAWDYGYTF. In DNA form, the CDR3 reads TGTGCCAGCAGCTTAGAAACAGGGGCTTGGGACTATGGCTACACCTTC.

This clonotype was counted only a few times. The chain employs TRBV6-2 or TRBV6-3 and TRBJ2-2; 11 positions agree with TRBD2. From germline, CDR1 is MNHEY and CDR2 SVGEGT. The CDR3 is 15 residues long. Germline trimming cut 5 bases from V and 6 bases from J; bases unmatched to any gene: 5. The CDR3 reads CASSLTSGRSGELFF. In nucleotides, the CDR3 is TGTGCCAGCAGTCTAACTAGCGGGAGATCCGGGGAGCTGTTTTTT.

The chain carries TRBV12-3 or TRBV12-4 and TRBJ2-7; tentatively, D is TRBD1 (6 bases). This CDR3 spans 14 amino acids. V lost 3 bases and J lost 1, with 10 bases in between. The DNA of the CDR3 is TGTGCCAGCAGTTTTGTGGGGGCGTCCTACGAGCAGTACTTC. Its translation: CASSFVGASYEQYF.

This clonotype has just a few counts. The chain links TRBV7-8 to TRBJ2-2; D might be TRBD2 (6 bases). The germline CDR1 and CDR2 sequences are SGHVS and FQNEAQ. V lost 1 base and J 5 bases, leaving 17 bases between the germline ends. The CDR3 extends over 17 amino acids. The CDR3 bases are TGTGCCAGCAGCTTAGGGGGACGGGACCGGGGGACCGGGGAGCTGTTTTTT. Protein product: CASSLGGRDRGTGELFF.

This clonotype was found many times. V usage is TRBV10-3 and J usage is TRBJ2-1; the match to TRBD1 covers 8 bases. CDR3 length equals 12 residues. Per the germline V gene, CDR1 is ENHRY and CDR2 is SYGVKD. V shed 10 bases, J shed 9 bases, and the junction held 8 bases outside the gene matches. CDR3: CATGTGGSEQFF. CDR3 in DNA: TGTGCCACCGGGACAGGAGGGTCTGAGCAGTTCTTC.

The chain couples TRBV28 to TRBJ2-1; 7 bases align to TRBD1. This CDR3 region has 16 residues. Germline V gene lookup returns CDR1 MDHEN and CDR2 SYDVKM. Trimming removed 2 bases from V and 4 bases from J; junction bases left unmatched: 8. CDR3 bases: TGTGCCAGCAGTTTAAGGGGGACAGATCTATACAATGAGCAGTTCTTC. This gives the protein CASSLRGTDLYNEQFF.

This clonotype was seen only a few times. The chain couples TRBV6-1 to TRBJ2-7; 13 bases are shared with TRBD2. The V gene end was trimmed by 4 bases and the J gene end by 5 bases; junction bases not matched to a gene: 5. This CDR3 is 15 amino acids long. Germline V lookup: CDR1 MNHNS, CDR2 SASEGT. The CDR3 loop is CASSGPGTSGDEQYF. In nucleotides, the CDR3 is TGTGCCAGCAGTGGGCCCGGGACTAGCGGGGACGAGCAGTACTTC.

This clonotype was observed a few times. This chain links TRBV20-1 with TRBJ1-5; D remains ambiguous. Germline-derived CDR1 and CDR2 are DFQATT and SNEGSKA (reference sequence). CDR3 length equals 14 residues. The ends were cut back, 1 base at V and 0 bases at J, with 7 bases in the middle. CDR3 loop: CSARGSDSNQPQHF. The CDR3 coding sequence is TGCAGTGCTAGAGGATCGGATAGCAATCAGCCCCAGCATTTT.

The table lists this clonotype with a few counts. The rearrangement joins TRBV3-1 to TRBJ2-1, with TRBD1 identical over 7 bases. Trimming at V came to 3 bases and at J to 0 bases, leaving 5 bases not matched to a gene. Per the germline V gene, CDR1 is LGHDT and CDR2 is YNNKEL (reference sequence). The CDR3 length is 16 residues. The CDR3 DNA follows: TGTGCCAGCAGCCACAGACAGGGCCGCTCCTACAATGAGCAGTTCTTC. Amino acids: CASSHRQGRSYNEQFF.

The rearrangement uses TRBV18 and TRBJ2-5; D is uncertain. Germline V lookup: CDR1 KGHSH, CDR2 LQKENI. The CDR3 totals 13 residues. V was cut by 5 bases and J by 1 base, with 8 bases left in between. CDR3 sequence reads: CASSTALQETQYF. DNA for the CDR3: TGTGCCAGCTCAACGGCCCTCCAAGAGACCCAGTACTTC. The full variable domain, rest sourced from reference TRBV18 and TRBJ2-5, is NAGVMQNPRHLVRRRGQEARLRCSPMKGHSHVYWYRQLPEEGLKFMVYLQKENIIDESGMPKERFSAEFPKEGPSILRIQQVVRGDSAAYFCASSTALQETQYFGPGTRLLVL.

The DNA of the CDR3 is TGCAGCGTAGACGACAGGGACAATGGCTACACCTTC. Translating gives CSVDDRDNGYTF. The rearrangement links TRBV29-1 to TRBJ1-2, with 7 positions matching TRBD1. With 6 bases clipped from V and 6 bases from J, the junction kept 7 bases outside the gene matches. CDR1 and CDR2 (germline): SQVTM, ANQGSEA. The CDR3 length is 12 residues.

The chain combines TRBV28 with TRBJ1-4, with a weak D call TRBD1 (6 bases). CDR1 and CDR2 from the germline V gene are MDHEN and SYDVKM. Trimming removed 5 bases from V and 3 bases from J, with 13 bases in between. The CDR3 consists of 15 residues. CDR3 sequence (DNA): TGTGCCAGCAGTACCGACAGGATCCCTAATGAAAAACTGTTTTTT. It codes for CASSTDRIPNEKLFF.

The chain is built from TRBV6-2 or TRBV6-3 and TRBJ2-1, with D possibly called TRBD1 or TRBD2 (6 bases each). Per the germline V gene, CDR1 is MNHEY and CDR2 is SVGEGT. Trimming shortened V by 10 bases and J by 7 bases, and 14 bases separated the two germline ends. The CDR3 extends over 12 amino acids. CDR3: CATHWGANEQFF. CDR3 DNA sequence: TGTGCCACCCATTGGGGGGCGAATGAGCAGTTCTTC.

The chain combines TRBV28 with TRBJ2-7, with TRBD2 matching over 7 bases. With 8 bases clipped from V and 4 bases from J, the junction kept 8 bases outside the gene matches. The V gene's germline CDR1 is MDHEN and CDR2 SYDVKM. The CDR3 runs to 13 residues. CDR3 sequence reads: CASLGLLEYEQYF. The CDR3 DNA reads as TGTGCCAGCCTGGGACTACTCGAATACGAGCAGTACTTC. Full variable domain (remainder filled in from reference TRBV28 and TRBJ2-7): DVKVTQSSRYLVKRTGEKVFLECVQDMDHENMFWYRQDPGLGLRLIYFSYDVKMKEKGDIPEGYSVSREKKERFSLILESASTNQTSMYLCASLGLLEYEQYFGPGTRLTVT.

J is TRBJ2-1 and V is TRBV7-3, with D perhaps TRBD1 or TRBD2 (6 bases each). The germline V gene encodes CDR1 SGHTA and CDR2 FQGTGA. The V end lost 3 bases, the J end lost 10 bases, and 16 bases lay between the germline ends. The CDR3 has 14 residues. In DNA, the CDR3 is TGTGCCAGCAGCTTGTCATCGGGGGCTGGGGAGCAGTTCTTC. Its protein product is CASSLSSGAGEQFF.

CDR3 nucleotides: TGTGCCAGCAGTCCTGGGACCGTTTACAATGAGCAGTTCTTC. Amino acids: CASSPGTVYNEQFF. This chain joins TRBV12-3 or TRBV12-4 and TRBJ2-1, with D possibly being TRBD1 or TRBD2 (5 bases each). This CDR3 has 14 residues. V was trimmed by 5 bases and J by 4 bases, leaving 12 bases between them.

This clonotype was counted many times. The V call is TRBV12-3 or TRBV12-4, the J call TRBJ1-3; D remains ambiguous. Trimming took off 3 bases at V and 0 bases at J, with 6 bases between the two ends. The CDR3 loop spans 14 amino acids. CDR3 amino acids: CASSFAASGNTIYF. Written as DNA, the CDR3 is TGTGCCAGCAGTTTCGCAGCCTCTGGAAACACCATATATTTT.

This clonotype was observed a single time. This chain joins TRBV5-1 and TRBJ2-3, with 7 bases aligning to TRBD2. Looked up from germline, CDR1 is SGHRS and CDR2 is YFSETQ. The CDR3 sequence is 19 residues long. The V segment lost 4 bases and the J segment 3 bases; nucleotides outside the gene matches: 20. DNA for the CDR3: TGCGCCAGCAGCCCCCGCCCCGGCGCTAGCGGCTTGCGAACAGATACGCAGTATTTT. As protein: CASSPRPGASGLRTDTQYF.

In this sample, this clonotype turned up once. This chain connects TRBV28 to TRBJ1-2; D is perhaps TRBD1 (5 bases). This CDR3 contains 15 residues. V was trimmed by 7 bases and J by 3 bases, leaving 18 bases between them. CDR1 is MDHEN, CDR2 SYDVKM, per germline. The CDR3 spells CASTGGTEVYYGYTF. CDR3 nucleotide sequence: TGTGCCAGCACTGGGGGTACAGAGGTTTACTATGGCTACACCTTC.

This clonotype showed up just a few times. V and J are TRBV19 and TRBJ2-3; D unresolved. The V and J ends lost 2 bases and 2 bases respectively, with 11 bases between them. The CDR3 is made up of 15 amino acids. In germline, CDR1 is LNHDA, CDR2 SQIVND (reference sequence). CDR3 sequence (DNA): TGTGCCAGTAGTATAATGTTATTCGTCACAGATACGCAGTATTTT. Its translation: CASSIMLFVTDTQYF.